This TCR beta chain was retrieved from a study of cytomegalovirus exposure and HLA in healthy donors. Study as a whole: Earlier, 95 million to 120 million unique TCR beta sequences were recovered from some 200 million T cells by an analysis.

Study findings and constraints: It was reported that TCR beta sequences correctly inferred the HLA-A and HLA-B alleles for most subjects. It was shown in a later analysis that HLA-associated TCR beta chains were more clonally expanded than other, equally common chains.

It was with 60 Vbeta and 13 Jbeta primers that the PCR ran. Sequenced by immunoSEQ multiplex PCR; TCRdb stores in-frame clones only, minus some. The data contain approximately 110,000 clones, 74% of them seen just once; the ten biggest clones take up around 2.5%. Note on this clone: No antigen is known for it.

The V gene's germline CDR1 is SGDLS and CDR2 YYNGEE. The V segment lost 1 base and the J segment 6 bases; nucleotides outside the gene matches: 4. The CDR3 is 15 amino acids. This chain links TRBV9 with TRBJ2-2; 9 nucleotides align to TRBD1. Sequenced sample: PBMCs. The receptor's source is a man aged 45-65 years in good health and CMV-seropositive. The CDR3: CASSVSGTGSGELFF. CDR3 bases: TGTGCCAGCAGCGTATCAGGGACAGGGTCCGGGGAGCTGTTTTTT.